Below, 28 T cell receptor beta chains from the same sample are listed, as sequenced in a study of T cell responses to AZD1222 COVID-19 vaccine. Profiled with immunoSEQ multiplex PCR; TCRdb holds only in-frame clones, not every one. The table shows 90,000 to 120,000 clones, with 75% to 90% occurring only once. This specimen was peripheral blood, taken on day 0 of AZD1222 vaccination. The receptors were sampled from an adult in good health.

The chain has TRBV11-2 and TRBJ2-1, with no clear D. The germline gives CDR1 SGHAT, CDR2 FQNNGV. Between the trimmed V and J ends, which lost 3 bases and 10 bases, there was a span of 7 bases. This CDR3 comprises 11 residues. CDR3 coding DNA: TGTGCCAGCAGCTTTGAAGGAGAGCAGTTCTTC. This codes for CASSFEGEQFF.

The gene calls are TRBV5-1 and TRBJ1-1, with D uncertain. The CDR3 contains 14 residues. Germline assignment: CDR1 SGHRS and CDR2 YFSETQ. V was clipped by 0 bases and J by 4 bases, with 10 bases between them. CDR3 DNA: TGCGCCAGCAGCTTGGAACGGTGGAGCACTGAAGCTTTCTTT. Encoded protein: CASSLERWSTEAFF.

This clone was found once. The chain uses TRBV12-3 or TRBV12-4 and TRBJ2-7; D unresolved. The V end lost 1 base, the J end lost 4 bases, and 2 bases lay between the germline ends. CDR3 length: 11 amino acids. Here the CDR3 reads CASSLGYEQYF. The CDR3 DNA sequence: TGTGCCAGCAGTTTAGGTTACGAGCAGTACTTC.

The chain is built from TRBV7-7 and TRBJ2-5; D could derive from TRBD1 or TRBD2 (5 bases each). Per the germline V gene, CDR1 is SSHAT and CDR2 is FNYEAQ (reference sequence). Between the trimmed V and J ends, which lost 5 bases and 5 bases, there was a span of 12 bases. This CDR3 has 13 amino acids. CDR3 nucleotide sequence: TGTGCCAGCAGCCGGGACGGAGTGGAGACCCAGTACTTC. Translation: CASSRDGVETQYF.

The chain uses TRBV9 and TRBJ1-4, with D possibly matching TRBD1 (5 bases). The CDR3 length is 14 residues. V shed 3 bases and J shed 4 bases, with 10 bases lying between them. Germline V gives CDR1 SGDLS, CDR2 YYNGEE. CDR3 DNA sequence: TGTGCCAGCAGCGGGGGGAATTATAATGAAAAACTGTTTTTT. Protein: CASSGGNYNEKLFF.

The gene calls are TRBV11-2 and TRBJ1-2; D is possibly TRBD1 (5 bases). This CDR3 is built from 13 residues. CDR1 is SGHAT and CDR2 is FQNNGV in the germline V gene. The V gene lost 4 bases and the J gene lost 4 bases, with 10 bases spanning the gap. This CDR3 reads CASSSDGTYGYTF. Here the CDR3 DNA reads TGTGCCAGCAGCTCAGACGGGACCTATGGCTACACCTTC. Variable domain in full (rest from reference TRBV11-2 and TRBJ1-2): EAGVAQSPRYKIIEKRQSVAFWCNPISGHATLYWYQQILGQGPKLLIQFQNNGVVDDSQLPKDRFSAERLKGVDSTLKIQPAKLEDSAVYLCASSSDGTYGYTFGSGTRLTVV.

The chain joins TRBV4-1 to TRBJ2-7, with 9 bases matching TRBD1. With 3 bases clipped from V and 3 bases from J, the junction kept 9 bases outside the gene matches. CDR3 length: 16 residues. The germline CDR1 and CDR2 sequences are MGHRA and YSYEKL. CDR3 loop: CASSHLLRDRDYEQYF. DNA for the CDR3: TGCGCCAGCAGCCATCTACTCCGGGACAGGGACTACGAGCAGTACTTC.

The rearrangement joins TRBV27 to TRBJ2-7; D not certain. This CDR3 spans 17 amino acids. Germline V gene data show CDR1 as MNHEY and CDR2 as SMNVEV (reference sequence). With 1 base removed from V and 5 bases from J, the gap between germline ends came to 21 bases. The CDR3, as DNA: TGTGCCAGCAGTTTATACCACCCCGTACAGTTTTACGACGAGCAGTACTTC. The encoded protein is CASSLYHPVQFYDEQYF.

This chain links TRBV5-1 with TRBJ2-7, with 7 bases aligning to TRBD1. The V gene's germline CDR1 is SGHRS and CDR2 YFSETQ. This CDR3 is 15 amino acids long. Trimming removed 4 bases from V and 3 bases from J; junction bases left unmatched: 10. CDR3 loop: CASSVTGEEYYEQYF. CDR3 in DNA: TGCGCCAGCAGCGTTACAGGGGAAGAGTACTACGAGCAGTACTTC.

The chain has TRBV18 and TRBJ2-3; 7 bases align to TRBD2. The CDR3 runs to 12 residues. J was trimmed by 12 bases and V by 3 bases; bases with no gene match: 6. Germline values: CDR1 KGHSH, CDR2 LQKENI. CDR3 bases: TGTGCCAGCTCACCGGGACTATTTAGACAGTATTTT. This translates into CASSPGLFRQYF. Filled out from reference TRBV18 and TRBJ2-3, the complete variable domain reads NAGVMQNPRHLVRRRGQEARLRCSPMKGHSHVYWYRQLPEEGLKFMVYLQKENIIDESGMPKERFSAEFPKEGPSILRIQQVVRGDSAAYFCASSPGLFRQYFGPGTRLTVL.

The chain couples TRBV9 to TRBJ1-2; D is unclear. CDR1 and CDR2 (germline): SGDLS, YYNGEE. V lost 3 bases to trimming and J lost 3 bases, with 12 bases between them. The CDR3 length is 14 residues. CDR3 in amino acids: CASSEEWRDYGYTF. The CDR3 DNA reads as TGTGCCAGCAGCGAGGAGTGGAGGGACTATGGCTACACCTTC.

The chain carries TRBV7-2 and TRBJ2-3; D tentatively fits TRBD1 or TRBD2 (6 bases each). This CDR3 region has 16 residues. The germline V gene encodes CDR1 SGHTA and CDR2 FQGNSA. Between the trimmed V and J ends, which lost 5 bases and 1 base, there was a span of 16 bases. The chain's CDR3 is CASSLDFGGRTDTQYF. DNA of the CDR3: TGTGCCAGCAGCCTAGATTTTGGGGGGCGCACAGATACGCAGTATTTT.

V gene TRBV5-1 combines with J gene TRBJ2-7; the D gene could be TRBD1 or TRBD2 (5 bases each). V was pared by 2 bases and J by 7 bases, with 16 bases between. There are 14 residues in the CDR3. Germline CDR1 SGHRS, CDR2 YFSETQ. The CDR3 DNA is TGCGCCAGCAGCTTTGGGTCGGGGACGGGGGAGCAGTACTTC. Amino acid sequence: CASSFGSGTGEQYF.

The chain combines TRBV27 with TRBJ1-2; 11 bases line up with TRBD1. The germline gives CDR1 MNHEY, CDR2 SMNVEV (reference sequence). The junction had 6 bases not matched to a gene; V was cut back by 8 bases and J by 7 bases. The length of the CDR3 is 13 residues. The CDR3 sequence: CASRSGTGGGYTF. CDR3 DNA sequence: TGTGCCAGCCGATCAGGGACAGGGGGTGGCTACACCTTC.

The chain links TRBV5-1 to TRBJ1-4; the D gene is possibly TRBD1 (6 bases). This CDR3 region has 15 residues. Germline assignment: CDR1 SGHRS and CDR2 YFSETQ. V lost 6 bases, J lost 10 bases, and 22 bases lay in between. The CDR3 sequence: CASTRDKISQGKLFF. The CDR3 nucleotides read TGCGCCAGCACCCGGGACAAAATCTCTCAGGGAAAACTGTTTTTT.

The chain employs TRBV3-1 (or the pseudogene TRBV3-2) and TRBJ1-2; 9 nucleotides align to TRBD1. V shed 2 bases, J shed 7 bases, and the junction held 8 bases outside the gene matches. The CDR3 runs 15 residues. The germline CDR1 and CDR2 sequences are LGHDT and YNNKEL (reference sequence). CDR3 sequence: CASSQPGQGLIGYTF. The DNA for the CDR3 is TGTGCCAGCAGCCAACCCGGACAGGGGTTAATTGGCTACACCTTC.

V and J are TRBV25-1 and TRBJ1-5, with D unclear. The germline V gene encodes CDR1 MGHDK and CDR2 SYGVNS. V was shortened by 2 bases and J by 3 bases, with 5 bases between the two germline ends. This CDR3 is built from 13 residues. The DNA of the CDR3 is TGTGCCAGCAGTGAACAGATCAATCAGCCCCAGCATTTT. Translation gives CASSEQINQPQHF.

The chain carries TRBV7-8 and TRBJ2-3; 8 bases line up with TRBD2. The V and J ends lost 0 bases and 5 bases, in that order; junction bases with no gene match: 10. The CDR3 has 17 amino acids. Germline V CDR1 and CDR2: SGHVS, FQNEAQ. The CDR3 region has the DNA TGTGCCAGCAGCTTAGCAAATAGCGGGGTGGGGTTAGATACGCAGTATTTT. Its protein product is CASSLANSGVGLDTQYF. The full variable domain, with the rest looked up from reference TRBV7-8 and TRBJ2-3, is GAGVSQSPRYKVAKRGQDVALRCDPISGHVSLFWYQQALGQGPEFLTYFQNEAQLDKSGLPSDRFFAERPEGSVSTLKIQRTQQEDSAVYLCASSLANSGVGLDTQYFGPGTRLTVL.

The gene calls are TRBV25-1 and TRBJ1-1; TRBD1 might be the D (6 bases). With 4 bases removed from V and 7 bases from J, the gap between germline ends came to 10 bases. Germline CDR1 is MGHDK and CDR2 is SYGVNS. This CDR3 spans 12 amino acids. The CDR3 spells CASSADRIEAFF. The CDR3 bases are TGTGCCAGCAGTGCGGACAGAATTGAAGCTTTCTTT.

The rearrangement uses TRBV9 and TRBJ2-3; tentative D call: TRBD1 (6 bases). Germline V gives CDR1 SGDLS, CDR2 YYNGEE. This CDR3 region has 12 residues. Trimming took 6 bases from V and 3 from J, leaving 8 bases between them. The CDR3 region is CASKGGTDTQYF. The CDR3 nucleotides are TGTGCCAGCAAAGGGGGAACAGATACGCAGTATTTT.

The chain combines TRBV7-6 with TRBJ1-5; D ambiguous. Trimming stripped 5 bases from V and 1 base from J, with 15 bases between. In germline, CDR1 is SGHVS, CDR2 FNYEAQ. The length of the CDR3 is 16 residues. The CDR3 sequence: CASSPNSLGSNQPQHF. The CDR3, as DNA: TGTGCCAGCAGCCCAAACTCGTTGGGGAGCAATCAGCCCCAGCATTTT.

As for this clone: Other DNA sequences in this specimen translate into the identical CDR3. This chain joins TRBV6-5 and TRBJ2-6; D is undetermined. The CDR3 length is 13 residues. Trimming took 6 bases from V and 0 from J, leaving 3 bases between them. Germline V gene sequence: CDR1 MNHEY, CDR2 SVGAGI. The CDR3 reads CASSLSGANVLTF. The DNA for the CDR3 is TGTGCCAGCAGCCTCTCTGGGGCCAACGTCCTGACTTTC.

This chain links TRBV6-5 with TRBJ2-7, with D tentatively TRBD1 (6 bases). CDR3 length equals 15 residues. CDR1 and CDR2 (germline): MNHEY, SVGAGI. With 2 bases removed from V and 0 bases from J, the gap between germline ends came to 11 bases. The CDR3 spells CASSYGRQVSYEQYF. The CDR3 nucleotides read TGTGCCAGCAGTTACGGCAGACAGGTCTCCTACGAGCAGTACTTC.

This rearrangement joins TRBV3-1 (or the pseudogene TRBV3-2) to TRBJ1-2; D may be TRBD1 (6 bases). V was shortened by 6 bases and J by 4 bases, with 15 bases between the two germline ends. The CDR3 contains 14 residues. CDR1 and CDR2 (germline): LGHDT, YNNKEL (reference sequence). The CDR3 reads CASRLAGGLYGYTF. The CDR3, as DNA: TGTGCCAGCAGGCTAGCGGGGGGGCTCTATGGCTACACCTTC.

This rearrangement joins TRBV7-3 to TRBJ2-3; D gene uncertain. The V end was cut by 5 bases, the J end by 6 bases, with 12 bases between. CDR3 length equals 13 residues. Per the germline V gene, CDR1 is SGHTA and CDR2 is FQGTGA. In nucleotides, the CDR3 is TGTGCCAGCAGCCCCCGCCTGCGGGATACGCAGTATTTT. This encodes CASSPRLRDTQYF.

This clone was observed a few times. The CDR3 DNA reads TGCGCCAGCAGCCAAGAGGGGACAGGGTATCAGCCCCAGCATTTT. Encoded protein: CASSQEGTGYQPQHF. This chain links TRBV4-1 with TRBJ1-5; the match to TRBD1 covers 9 bases. In germline, CDR1 is MGHRA, CDR2 YSYEKL. This CDR3 spans 15 amino acids. V lost 0 bases and J lost 5; bases outside the gene matches: 2.

This rearrangement joins TRBV4-1 to TRBJ1-5, with 7 bases that match TRBD1. With 1 base clipped from V and 7 bases from J, the junction kept 7 bases outside the gene matches. There are 15 residues in the CDR3. Germline V gives CDR1 MGHRA, CDR2 YSYEKL. CDR3 sequence (DNA): TGCGCCAGCAGCCAAGGGTTCACAGGGGAACAGCCCCAGCATTTT. This encodes CASSQGFTGEQPQHF.

CDR3: CAWIRDGAYEQYF. For the CDR3, the DNA is TGTGCCTGGATCCGGGACGGAGCCTACGAGCAGTACTTC. The chain is built from TRBV30 and TRBJ2-7; D may be TRBD1 or TRBD2 (5 bases each). The CDR3 covers 13 residues. The germline V and J ends were trimmed by 4 bases and 2 bases, with 12 bases remaining between them. Germline assignment: CDR1 GTSNPN and CDR2 SVGIG (reference sequence).